The 23 T cell receptor beta chains given below trace back to one sample, sequenced in a study of T cell repertoires in cytomegalovirus infection. TCRdb recomputed calls from the reads with MiXCR, one row per CDR3 protein. There are some 700,000 distinct CDR3 sequences in the sample; 35% to 45% occur only once, and 2.8% lies in the top ten. The sample comprised PBMCs. These TCRs come from a human donor in good health (CMV status not recorded). Some clones in this sample may be carry-over from other donors' samples.

A remark on this clonotype: A much larger clone is a single base away; this may be a read error. The chain recombines TRBV7-2 with TRBJ2-5; possible D gene TRBD1, 6 bases. The CDR3 is made up of 14 amino acids. Germline V gene lookup returns CDR1 SGHTA and CDR2 FQGNSA. V was shortened by 5 bases and J by 9 bases, with 19 bases between the two germline ends. CDR3 amino acids: CASSSTGYGEPQYF. CDR3 sequence (DNA): TGTGCCAGCAGCAGTACAGGGTACGGGGAGCCCCAGTACTTC.

The V call is TRBV28, the J call TRBJ1-5; 7 bases match TRBD1. With V trimmed by 6 bases and J by 5 bases, 4 bases remained unmatched. This CDR3 contains 13 residues. CDR1 is MDHEN, CDR2 SYDVKM, per germline. CDR3 loop: CASRGTDYQPQHF. The DNA for the CDR3 is TGTGCCAGCAGAGGGACAGATTATCAGCCCCAGCATTTT.

J is TRBJ2-4 and V is TRBV7-6; perhaps TRBD2 as D (5 bases). Germline V gene data show CDR1 as SGHVS and CDR2 as FNYEAQ. V lost 2 bases to trimming and J lost 7 bases, with 12 bases between them. The CDR3 is 14 residues long. CDR3 in DNA: TGTGCCAGCAGCTTACTAGCATCGGGGAACATTCAGTACTTC. This gives the protein CASSLLASGNIQYF.

The chain couples TRBV28 to TRBJ2-4, with D unresolved. Looked up from germline, CDR1 is MDHEN and CDR2 is SYDVKM. The V end was cut by 4 bases, the J end by 3 bases, with 13 bases between. This CDR3 has 15 residues. CDR3 nucleotide sequence: TGTGCCAGCAGTTATTCAAGGGTTGGCAAAAACATTCAGTACTTC. As protein: CASSYSRVGKNIQYF.

The rearrangement joins TRBV5-6 to TRBJ2-3, with D perhaps matching TRBD1 (6 bases). The CDR3 is 15 amino acids. The V gene lost 4 bases and the J gene lost 2 bases, with 14 bases spanning the gap. Germline loops: CDR1 SGHDT, CDR2 YYEEEE. This chain's CDR3 is CASSPGTFYTDTQYF. In DNA form, the CDR3 reads TGTGCCAGCAGCCCCGGGACATTTTACACAGATACGCAGTATTTT.

The gene calls are TRBV7-2 and TRBJ2-4, with D tentatively TRBD1 or TRBD2 (5 bases each). With 7 bases removed from V and 0 bases from J, the gap between germline ends came to 16 bases. There are 16 residues in the CDR3. Germline V gene data show CDR1 as SGHTA and CDR2 as FQGNSA. The CDR3 region has the DNA TGTGCCAGCAACCCTCCCGCCGGGACAGCCAAAAACATTCAGTACTTC. Translated, it gives CASNPPAGTAKNIQYF.

V usage is TRBV4-1 and J usage is TRBJ1-1; D gene ambiguous. Germline V gives CDR1 MGHRA, CDR2 YSYEKL. The CDR3 covers 16 residues. V was pared by 0 bases and J by 2 bases, with 13 bases between. The CDR3 DNA reads TGCGCCAGCAGCCAAGAACCCATATCAGGAAACACTGAAGCTTTCTTT. It is translated as CASSQEPISGNTEAFF.

This clonotype appeared a few times. J is TRBJ1-1 and V is TRBV15; D unclear. Trimming took off 1 base at V and 4 bases at J, with 16 bases between the two ends. CDR3 length: 16 amino acids. The V gene's germline CDR1 is LNHNV and CDR2 YYDKDF (reference sequence). The CDR3 region is CATSRAPDRESTEAFF. The CDR3 DNA reads TGTGCCACCAGCAGAGCCCCTGACCGCGAGTCCACTGAAGCTTTCTTT.

The chain combines TRBV18 with TRBJ2-7; D is perhaps TRBD1 or TRBD2 (5 bases each). CDR1 is KGHSH and CDR2 is LQKENI in the germline V gene. V dropped 1 base and J dropped 3 bases, with 13 bases sitting between them. There are 15 residues in the CDR3. CDR3 nucleotide sequence: TGTGCCAGCTCACCACAGGGTGGGACCAACTACGAGCAGTACTTC. It yields the protein CASSPQGGTNYEQYF.

This clonotype was seen a handful of times. The chain recombines TRBV27 with TRBJ1-3, with D unresolved. Germline CDR1 MNHEY, CDR2 SMNVEV (reference sequence). Trimming took off 2 bases at V and 4 bases at J, with 9 bases between the two ends. The CDR3 is made up of 14 amino acids. CDR3 amino acids: CASSLDPRGNTIYF. In nucleotides, the CDR3 is TGTGCCAGCAGTTTAGATCCCCGGGGAAACACCATATATTTT.

This clonotype showed up many times. The CDR3 is CASSFGPNTGELFF. DNA of the CDR3: TGTGCCAGCAGCTTTGGACCCAACACCGGGGAGCTGTTTTTT. J is TRBJ2-2 and V is TRBV7-8; D gene unclear. Germline CDR1 and CDR2: SGHVS and FQNEAQ. The CDR3 is 14 amino acids. V was pared by 3 bases and J by 2 bases, with 7 bases between.

The chain uses TRBV7-2 and TRBJ2-1, with a tentative D call TRBD2 (5 bases). Trimming left V 5 bases short and J 6 bases short, with 14 bases between. The CDR3 is 14 residues long. The germline gives CDR1 SGHTA, CDR2 FQGNSA. As DNA, the CDR3 is TGTGCCAGCAGCCCAGCGGTAGCGAGCAATGAGCAGTTCTTC. This gives the protein CASSPAVASNEQFF.

V is TRBV9 and J is TRBJ2-1, with D unclear. From germline, CDR1 is SGDLS and CDR2 YYNGEE. Trimming cost V 6 bases and J 12 bases, with 10 bases left between them. The CDR3 is made up of 10 amino acids. The CDR3 nucleotides are TGTGCCAGCAACCCCTCGCGGCAGTTCTTC. Its translation: CASNPSRQFF.

The chain carries TRBV6-1 and TRBJ2-7; D is uncertain. Germline CDR1 is MNHNS and CDR2 is SASEGT. V lost 2 bases and J lost 3, with 11 bases in between. This CDR3 contains 14 residues. Here the CDR3 reads CASSERSYYYEQYF. The CDR3 coding sequence is TGTGCCAGCAGTGAACGGAGCTATTACTACGAGCAGTACTTC.

To note about this clonotype: A read error may produce the germline difference seen at one junction end. The chain couples TRBV28 to TRBJ2-5; D is ambiguous. This CDR3 spans 16 amino acids. Germline CDR1 reads MDHEN; CDR2 reads SYDVKM. DNA of the CDR3: TGTGCCCGCAGTTCACTCCGGTCCCCTAGTATGGAGACCCAGTACTTC. Translating it yields CARSSLRSPSMETQYF.

The table lists this clonotype with many counts. The chain recombines TRBV7-8 with TRBJ1-5; D is uncertain. V was shortened by 2 bases and J by 0 bases, with 2 bases between the two germline ends. This CDR3 is 13 amino acids long. CDR1 is SGHVS and CDR2 is FQNEAQ in the germline V gene. CDR3 amino acids: CASSLNSNQPQHF. CDR3 coding DNA: TGTGCCAGCAGCTTAAATAGCAATCAGCCCCAGCATTTT.

The chain carries TRBV20-1 and TRBJ1-4, with 7 bases lining up with TRBD1. Germline CDR1 and CDR2: DFQATT and SNEGSKA (reference sequence). Trimming removed 6 bases from V and 8 bases from J; junction bases left unmatched: 12. This CDR3 contains 14 residues. In DNA form, the CDR3 reads TGCAGTGCAAACTACGACAGGGAGATCGAAAAACTGTTTTTT. Its protein is CSANYDREIEKLFF.

This rearrangement joins TRBV20-1 to TRBJ2-2; tentatively, D is TRBD2 (6 bases). The V gene lost 8 bases and the J gene lost 4 bases, with 17 bases spanning the gap. The CDR3 loop spans 14 amino acids. CDR1 is DFQATT and CDR2 is SNEGSKA in the germline V gene (reference sequence). CDR3 residues: CSSAKRVTTGELFF. The CDR3 DNA is TGCAGTTCTGCAAAGCGGGTGACCACCGGGGAGCTGTTTTTT.

This clonotype was observed a few times. V usage is TRBV10-3 and J usage is TRBJ1-1; the D gene is possibly TRBD1 (6 bases). Trimming removed 6 bases from V and 1 base from J, with 18 bases in between. CDR1 and CDR2 (germline): ENHRY, SYGVKD. The CDR3 runs 16 residues. In DNA form, the CDR3 reads TGTGCCATCAGGGACGGGACACCTTCAAGGAACACTGAAGCTTTCTTT. It yields the protein CAIRDGTPSRNTEAFF.

The genes are TRBV7-6 and TRBJ1-2; D remains ambiguous. V was shortened by 5 bases and J by 6 bases, with 13 bases between the two germline ends. CDR3 size: 13 residues. Per germline, CDR1 SGHVS and CDR2 FNYEAQ. The CDR3 DNA reads as TGTGCCAGCAGCCATGGCACGGTTAATGGCTACACCTTC. Amino acid sequence: CASSHGTVNGYTF. Full variable domain (remainder filled in from reference TRBV7-6 and TRBJ1-2): GAGVSQSPRYKVTKRGQDVALRCDPISGHVSLYWYRQALGQGPEFLTYFNYEAQQDKSGLPNDRFSAERPEGSISTLTIQRTEQRDSAMYRCASSHGTVNGYTFGSGTRLTVV.

The chain couples TRBV3-1 to TRBJ1-2, with D uncertain. Per the germline V gene, CDR1 is LGHDT and CDR2 is YNNKEL (reference sequence). CDR3 length: 14 amino acids. V was shortened by 1 base and J by 4 bases, with 10 bases between the two germline ends. The CDR3 nucleotides read TGTGCCAGCAGCCAAGGGCGGGGAACCTATGGCTACACCTTC. This sequence encodes CASSQGRGTYGYTF.

This clonotype was seen a few times. This chain uses TRBV5-1 with TRBJ1-6, with D unclear. CDR1 is SGHRS, CDR2 YFSETQ, per germline. With 3 bases removed from V and 8 bases from J, the gap between germline ends came to 12 bases. CDR3 length equals 14 residues. This CDR3 reads CASSYAGEYSPLHF. For the CDR3, the DNA is TGCGCCAGCAGCTATGCCGGCGAGTATTCACCCCTCCACTTT.

This clonotype appeared a few times. The CDR3 nucleotides read TGTGCCAGCAGCTTAGATCGACTAGCAAGTGAGCAGTTCTTC. It codes for CASSLDRLASEQFF. This rearrangement joins TRBV7-8 to TRBJ2-1; 7 bases fit TRBD2. CDR1 and CDR2 from the germline V gene are SGHVS and FQNEAQ. Trimming removed 1 base from V and 9 bases from J; junction bases left unmatched: 6. This CDR3 is 14 amino acids long.